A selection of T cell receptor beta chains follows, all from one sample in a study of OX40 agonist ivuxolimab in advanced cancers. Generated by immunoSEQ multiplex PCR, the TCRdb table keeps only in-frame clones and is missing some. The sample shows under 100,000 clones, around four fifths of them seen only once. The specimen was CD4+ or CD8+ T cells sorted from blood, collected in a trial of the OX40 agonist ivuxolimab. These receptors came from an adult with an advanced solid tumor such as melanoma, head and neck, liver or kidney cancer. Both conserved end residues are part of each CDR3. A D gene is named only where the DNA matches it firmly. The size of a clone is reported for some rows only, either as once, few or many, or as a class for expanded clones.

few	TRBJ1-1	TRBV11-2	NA	TGTGCCAGCAGCTTAGTTAGGAACACTGAAGCTTTCTTT	CASSLVRNTEAFF
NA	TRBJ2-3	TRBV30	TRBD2	TGTGCCTGGGAACCGGGGGCGGGGGGGACAGATACGCAGTATTTT	CAWEPGAGGTDTQYF
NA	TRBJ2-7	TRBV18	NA	TGTGCCAGCTCACCACCGGGTACCAACGAGCAGTACTTC	CASSPPGTNEQYF
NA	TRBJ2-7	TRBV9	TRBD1	TGTGCCAGCAGCGTAGGTGGTAGGGGGCGCCTCGAGCAGTACTTC	CASSVGGRGRLEQYF
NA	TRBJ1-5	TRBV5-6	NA	TGTGCCAGCAGCTTCACTGGGGGCAATCAGCCCCAGCATTTT	CASSFTGGNQPQHF
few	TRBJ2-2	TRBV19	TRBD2	TGTGCCACCAGACTAGCGGGGGCGAACACCGGGGAGCTGTTTTTT	CATRLAGANTGELFF
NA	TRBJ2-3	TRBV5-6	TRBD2	TGTGCCAGCAGATTAGCGGGGAAGAGCACAGATACGCAGTATTTT	CASRLAGKSTDTQYF
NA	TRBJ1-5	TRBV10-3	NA	TGTGCCATCAGTGATTTGGTAAATCAGCCCCAGCATTTT	CAISDLVNQPQHF
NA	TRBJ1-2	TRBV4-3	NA	TGCGCCAGCAGCCAAGATCATGGCCCAGGCTATGGCTACACCTTC	CASSQDHGPGYGYTF
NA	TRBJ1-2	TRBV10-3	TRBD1	TGTGCCATCAGCCGCCGGACAGGGGGCGAGGATGGCTACACCTTC	CAISRRTGGEDGYTF
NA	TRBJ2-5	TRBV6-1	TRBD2	TGTGCCAGCAGTGATTTGGTATGGAGATACGGGGGAGGGAGGGAGACCCAGTACTTC	CASSDLVWRYGGGRETQYF
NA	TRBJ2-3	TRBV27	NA	TGTGCCAGCAGTTTCACTCACCGGTTGACAGCTAGCACAGATACGCAGTATTTT	CASSFTHRLTASTDTQYF
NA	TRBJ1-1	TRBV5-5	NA	TGTGCCAGCAGCTTGGGGGCTTCTGTCACTGAAGCTTTCTTT	CASSLGASVTEAFF
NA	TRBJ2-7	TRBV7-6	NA	TGTGCCAGCAGCCCCGCCAGTGGAGGGGAAGCTTACGAGCAGTACTTC	CASSPASGGEAYEQYF
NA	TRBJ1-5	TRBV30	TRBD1	TGTGCCTGGAGCCTCCGGGACAGGGTCTATCAGCCCCAGCATTTT	CAWSLRDRVYQPQHF
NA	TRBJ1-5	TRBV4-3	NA	TGCGCCAGCAGCCAAGATGTCAGTCAGCCCCAGCATTTT	CASSQDVSQPQHF
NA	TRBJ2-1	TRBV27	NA	TGTGCCAGCAGTTTATTTGGTGGCCCAGGACACAATGAGCAGTTCTTC	CASSLFGGPGHNEQFF
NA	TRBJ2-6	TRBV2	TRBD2	TGTGCCAGCAGTGACTTAGCTTGGGGACTAGGGGTGGGAGGGGCCAACGTCCTGACTTTC	CASSDLAWGLGVGGANVLTF
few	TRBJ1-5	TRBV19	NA	TGTGCCAGTAGTATACAGGGGTCTAGCAATCAGCCCCAGCATTTT	CASSIQGSSNQPQHF
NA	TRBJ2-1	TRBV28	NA	TGTGCCAGCAGCCCCAGAAATGAGCAGTTCTTC	CASSPRNEQFF
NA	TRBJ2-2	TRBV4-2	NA	TGTGCCAGCAGCCAAGAGTTTGAGCCCGGGGAGCTGTTTTTT	CASSQEFEPGELFF
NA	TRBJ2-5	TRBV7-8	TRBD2	TGTGCCAGCAGCTTAAGGCTAGCGGGGTCAACACAGGGGACCCAGTACTTC	CASSLRLAGSTQGTQYF
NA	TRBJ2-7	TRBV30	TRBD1	TGTGCCTGGAGTTCGACGACAGGGGGGGGCTACGAGCAGTACTTC	CAWSSTTGGGYEQYF